The T cell receptor (beta chain) under discussion was sequenced for a study of response to subunit inactivated influenza vaccine. The CDR3 runs to 12 residues. Per germline, CDR1 DFQATT and CDR2 SNEGSKA (reference sequence). V dropped 6 bases and J dropped 8; count of bases not matched to a gene: 7. The table lists this clonotype with a few counts. Its antigen remains unknown. TCRdb independently ran MiXCR on the RT-PCR reads; one entry per CDR3 protein. The sample has 300,000 to 350,000 distinct CDR3 sequences, 21% seen once. Overall study findings and caveats: Seasonal influenza vaccination, on each occasion, was suggested by the authors to recruit few new T cells.

The clonotype comes from a man aged 45 to 70 who received an inactivated influenza vaccine. The V gene is TRBV20-1, the J gene TRBJ2-4, with TRBD1 matching over 7 bases. The material sequenced was PBMCs from blood, taken about 20 months after vaccination. The CDR3 sequence: CSANTGADIQYF. The CDR3 nucleotides are TGCAGTGCAAACACAGGGGCGGACATTCAGTACTTC.